This TCR beta chain was captured by sequencing in a study of CD8 T cells in Susac syndrome. A quantity of about 0.5 to 1 ug RNA underwent reverse transcription using random hexamers. The TCR beta CDR3 was amplified by immunoSEQ multiplex PCR across 54 Vbeta, 13 Jbeta. TCRdb re-analysed the immunoSEQ multiplex PCR reads in MiXCR, keeping a single row per CDR3 protein. Here the sample spans some 160,000 distinct CDR3 sequences, about 92% being singletons. V shed 0 bases and J shed 0 bases, with 4 bases lying between them. The CDR3 extends over 13 amino acids. Germline values: CDR1 DFQATT, CDR2 SNEGSKA (reference sequence). Sequencing of TCR beta was undertaken in CD8+ and CD4+ T cells derived from blood. While serving as controls, healthy donors were matched for age and sex. Negative isolation yielded CD4+ and CD8+ T cells, and FACS enriched TEMRA cells.

This sequence originates from a human donor in good health. The material sequenced was CD4+ T cells from PBMCs. The rearrangement links TRBV20-1 to TRBJ2-3; D not certain. The CDR3 DNA follows: TGCAGTGCTAGAGAGAGGAGCACAGATACGCAGTATTTT. It translates to CSARERSTDTQYF.